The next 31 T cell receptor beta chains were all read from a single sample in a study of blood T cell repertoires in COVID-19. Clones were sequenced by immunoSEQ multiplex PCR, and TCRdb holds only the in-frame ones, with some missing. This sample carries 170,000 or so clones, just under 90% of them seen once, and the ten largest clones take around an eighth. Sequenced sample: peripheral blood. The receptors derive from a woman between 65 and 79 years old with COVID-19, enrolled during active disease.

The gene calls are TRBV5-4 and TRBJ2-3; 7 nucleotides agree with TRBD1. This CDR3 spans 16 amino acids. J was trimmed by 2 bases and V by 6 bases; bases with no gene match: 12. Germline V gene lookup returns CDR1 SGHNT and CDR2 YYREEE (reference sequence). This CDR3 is CASTHPGTATTDTQYF. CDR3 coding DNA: TGTGCCAGCACTCACCCCGGGACAGCGACCACAGATACGCAGTATTTT.

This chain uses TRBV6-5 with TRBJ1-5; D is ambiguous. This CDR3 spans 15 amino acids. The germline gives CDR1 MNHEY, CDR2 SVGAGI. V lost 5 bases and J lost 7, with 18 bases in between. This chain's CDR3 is CASSQPGRVIQPQHF. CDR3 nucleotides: TGTGCCAGCAGTCAACCTGGGAGAGTAATCCAGCCCCAGCATTTT.

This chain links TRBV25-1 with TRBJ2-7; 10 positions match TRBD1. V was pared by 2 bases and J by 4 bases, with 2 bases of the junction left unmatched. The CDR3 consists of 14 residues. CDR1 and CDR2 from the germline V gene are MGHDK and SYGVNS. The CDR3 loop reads CASSEGTGVYEQYF. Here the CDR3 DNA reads TGTGCCAGCAGTGAAGGGACAGGGGTTTACGAGCAGTACTTC.

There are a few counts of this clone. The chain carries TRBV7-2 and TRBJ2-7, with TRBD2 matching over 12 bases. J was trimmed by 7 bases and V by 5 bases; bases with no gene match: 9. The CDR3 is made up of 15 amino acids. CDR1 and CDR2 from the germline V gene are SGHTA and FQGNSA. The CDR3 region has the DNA TGTGCCAGCAGCATCCGGGCCGGGACTAGCGGGGAGCAGTACTTC. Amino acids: CASSIRAGTSGEQYF.

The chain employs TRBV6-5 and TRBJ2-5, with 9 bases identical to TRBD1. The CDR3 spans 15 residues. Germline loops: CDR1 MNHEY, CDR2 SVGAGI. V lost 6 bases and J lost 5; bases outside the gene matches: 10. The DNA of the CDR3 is TGTGCCAGCAGCCGACCGGGACAGGGTTGGGAGACCCAGTACTTC. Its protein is CASSRPGQGWETQYF.

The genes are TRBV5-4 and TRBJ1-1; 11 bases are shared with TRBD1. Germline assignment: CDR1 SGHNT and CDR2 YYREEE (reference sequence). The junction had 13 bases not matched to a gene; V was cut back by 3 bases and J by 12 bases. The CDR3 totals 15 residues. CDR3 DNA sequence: TGTGCCAGCAGCTCTATAACACCGGGACAGGGGGGCTCTTTCTTT. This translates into CASSSITPGQGGSFF.

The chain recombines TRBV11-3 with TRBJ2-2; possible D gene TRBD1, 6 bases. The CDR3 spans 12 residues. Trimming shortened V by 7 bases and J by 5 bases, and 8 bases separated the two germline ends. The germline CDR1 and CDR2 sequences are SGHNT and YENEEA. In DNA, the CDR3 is TGTGCCAGCAACAGGGTGACCGGGGAGCTGTTTTTT. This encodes CASNRVTGELFF.

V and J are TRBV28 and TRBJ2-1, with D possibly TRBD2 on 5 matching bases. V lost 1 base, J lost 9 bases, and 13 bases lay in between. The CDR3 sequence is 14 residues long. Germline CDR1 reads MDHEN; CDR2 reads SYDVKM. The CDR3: CASSLSGLSGEQFF. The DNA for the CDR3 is TGTGCCAGCAGTTTATCCGGTTTGAGCGGTGAGCAGTTCTTC.

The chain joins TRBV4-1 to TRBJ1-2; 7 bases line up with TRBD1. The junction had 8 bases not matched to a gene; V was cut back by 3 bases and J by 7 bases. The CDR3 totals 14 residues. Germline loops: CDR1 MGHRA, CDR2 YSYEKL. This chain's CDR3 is CASSHSTGTGGYTF. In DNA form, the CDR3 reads TGCGCCAGCAGCCACTCGACAGGGACGGGTGGCTACACCTTC.

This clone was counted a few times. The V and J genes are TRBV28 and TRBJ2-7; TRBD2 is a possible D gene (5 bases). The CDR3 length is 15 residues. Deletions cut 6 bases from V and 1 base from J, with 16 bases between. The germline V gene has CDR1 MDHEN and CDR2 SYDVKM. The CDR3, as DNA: TGTGCCAGCAGCCGGGAATCCGACGTATCCTACGAGCAGTACTTC. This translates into CASSRESDVSYEQYF.

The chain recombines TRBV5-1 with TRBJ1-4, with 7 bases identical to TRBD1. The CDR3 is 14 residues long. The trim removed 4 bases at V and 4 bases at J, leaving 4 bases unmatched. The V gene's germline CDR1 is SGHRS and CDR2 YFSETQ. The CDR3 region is CASSRDSINEKLFF. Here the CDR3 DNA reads TGCGCCAGCAGCAGGGACAGTATTAATGAAAAACTGTTTTTT.

The CDR3 coding sequence is TGTGCCATCAGTGAGACCACTTACAATGAGCAGTTCTTC. Translation gives CAISETTYNEQFF. The chain is built from TRBV10-3 and TRBJ2-1; D is undetermined. The germline CDR1 and CDR2 sequences are ENHRY and SYGVKD. Trimming took off 2 bases at V and 4 bases at J, with 6 bases between the two ends. The CDR3 runs to 13 residues.

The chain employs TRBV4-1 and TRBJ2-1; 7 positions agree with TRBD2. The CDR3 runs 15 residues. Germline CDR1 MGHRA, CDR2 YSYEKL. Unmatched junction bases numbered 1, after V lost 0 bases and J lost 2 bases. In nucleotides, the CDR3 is TGCGCCAGCAGCCAAGACAGCGGGACCTACAATGAGCAGTTCTTC. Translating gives CASSQDSGTYNEQFF.

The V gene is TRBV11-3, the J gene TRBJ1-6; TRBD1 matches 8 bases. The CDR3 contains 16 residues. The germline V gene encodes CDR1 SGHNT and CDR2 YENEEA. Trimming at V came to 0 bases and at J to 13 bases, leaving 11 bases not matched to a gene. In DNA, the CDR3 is TGTGCCAGCAGCTTAGAAAGGACAGGGCTTCTCCCCCCCCTCCACTTT. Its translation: CASSLERTGLLPPLHF.

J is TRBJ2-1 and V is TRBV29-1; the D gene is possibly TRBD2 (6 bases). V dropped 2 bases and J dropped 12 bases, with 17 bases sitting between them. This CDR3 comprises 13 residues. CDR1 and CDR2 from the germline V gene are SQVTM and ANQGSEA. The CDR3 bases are TGCAGCGTTGAACGGGACTCCTCGCGGGTGCAGTTCTTC. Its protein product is CSVERDSSRVQFF.

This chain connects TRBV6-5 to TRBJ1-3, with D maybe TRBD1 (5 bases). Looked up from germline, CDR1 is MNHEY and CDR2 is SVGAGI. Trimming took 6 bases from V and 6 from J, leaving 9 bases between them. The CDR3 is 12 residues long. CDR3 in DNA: TGTGCCAGCAGGGCGACAGAAAACACCATATATTTT. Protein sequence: CASRATENTIYF.

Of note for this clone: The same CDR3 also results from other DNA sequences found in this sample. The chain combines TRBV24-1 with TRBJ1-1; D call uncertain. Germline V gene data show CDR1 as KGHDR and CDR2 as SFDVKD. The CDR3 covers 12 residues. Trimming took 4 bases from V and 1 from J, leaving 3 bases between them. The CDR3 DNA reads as TGTGCCACCAGTGACCAGAACACTGAAGCTTTCTTT. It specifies CATSDQNTEAFF.

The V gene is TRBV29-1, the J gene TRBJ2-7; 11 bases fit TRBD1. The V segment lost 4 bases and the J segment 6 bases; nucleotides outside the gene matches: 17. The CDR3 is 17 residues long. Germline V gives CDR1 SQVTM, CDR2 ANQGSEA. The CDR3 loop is CSVVTDRGRAGTFEQYF. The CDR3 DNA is TGCAGCGTTGTGACGGACAGGGGGCGGGCGGGAACCTTCGAGCAGTACTTC.

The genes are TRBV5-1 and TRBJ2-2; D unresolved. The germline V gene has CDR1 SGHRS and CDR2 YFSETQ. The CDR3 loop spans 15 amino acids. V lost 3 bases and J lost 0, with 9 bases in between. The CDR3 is CASSSSVPNTGELFF. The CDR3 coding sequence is TGCGCCAGCAGCTCCTCTGTCCCGAACACCGGGGAGCTGTTTTTT.

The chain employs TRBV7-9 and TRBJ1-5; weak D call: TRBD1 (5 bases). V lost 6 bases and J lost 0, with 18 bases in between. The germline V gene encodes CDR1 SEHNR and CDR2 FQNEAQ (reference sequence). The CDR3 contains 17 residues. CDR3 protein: CASRQGPGGYSNQPQHF. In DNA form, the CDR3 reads TGTGCCAGCAGACAAGGGCCGGGGGGTTATAGCAATCAGCCCCAGCATTTT.

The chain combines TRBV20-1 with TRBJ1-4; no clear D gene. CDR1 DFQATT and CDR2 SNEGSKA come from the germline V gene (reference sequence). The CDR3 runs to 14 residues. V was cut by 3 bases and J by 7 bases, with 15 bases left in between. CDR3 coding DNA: TGCAGTGCTAGTCTTTCTTCCCGGGGTGAAAAACTGTTTTTT. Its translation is CSASLSSRGEKLFF.

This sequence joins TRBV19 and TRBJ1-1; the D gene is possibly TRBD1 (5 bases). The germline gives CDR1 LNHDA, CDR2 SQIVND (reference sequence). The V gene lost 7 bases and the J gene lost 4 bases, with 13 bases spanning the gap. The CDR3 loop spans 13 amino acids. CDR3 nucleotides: TGTGCCAGTACCCCTTCGGGGGGCACTGAAGCTTTCTTT. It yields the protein CASTPSGGTEAFF.

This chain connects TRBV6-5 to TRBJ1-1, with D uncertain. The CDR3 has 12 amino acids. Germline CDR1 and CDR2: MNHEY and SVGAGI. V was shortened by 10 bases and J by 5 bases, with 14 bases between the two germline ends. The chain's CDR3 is CATKGPGTEAFF. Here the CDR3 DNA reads TGTGCCACTAAGGGTCCGGGAACTGAAGCTTTCTTT.

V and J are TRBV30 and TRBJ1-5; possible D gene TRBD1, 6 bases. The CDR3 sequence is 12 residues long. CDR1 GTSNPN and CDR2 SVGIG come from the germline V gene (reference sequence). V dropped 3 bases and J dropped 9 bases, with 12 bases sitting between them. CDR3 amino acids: CAWSGIQGPQHF. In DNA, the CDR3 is TGTGCCTGGAGCGGGATACAGGGGCCCCAGCATTTT.

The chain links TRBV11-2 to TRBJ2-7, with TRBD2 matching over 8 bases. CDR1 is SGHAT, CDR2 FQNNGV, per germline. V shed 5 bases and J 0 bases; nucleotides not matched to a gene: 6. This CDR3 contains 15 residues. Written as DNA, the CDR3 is TGTGCCAGCAGCGACAGCGGGAGATTCTCCTACGAGCAGTACTTC. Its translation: CASSDSGRFSYEQYF.

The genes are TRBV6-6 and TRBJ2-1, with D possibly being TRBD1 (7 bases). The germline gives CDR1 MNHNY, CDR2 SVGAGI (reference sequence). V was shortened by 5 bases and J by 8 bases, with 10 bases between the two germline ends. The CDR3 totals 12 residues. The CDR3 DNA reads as TGTGCCAGCAGTCTCAGGGGGGATGAGCAGTTCTTC. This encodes CASSLRGDEQFF.

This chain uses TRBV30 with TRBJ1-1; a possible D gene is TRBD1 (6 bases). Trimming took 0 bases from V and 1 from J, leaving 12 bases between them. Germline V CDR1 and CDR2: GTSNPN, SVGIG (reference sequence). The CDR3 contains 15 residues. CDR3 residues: CAWSVPGHQNTEAFF. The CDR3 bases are TGTGCCTGGAGTGTGCCGGGACACCAGAACACTGAAGCTTTCTTT. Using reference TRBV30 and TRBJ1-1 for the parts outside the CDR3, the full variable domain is SQTIHQWPATLVQPVGSPLSLECTVEGTSNPNLYWYRQAAGRGLQLLFYSVGIGQISSEVPQNLSASRPQDRQFILSSKKLLLSDSGFYLCAWSVPGHQNTEAFFGQGTRLTVV.

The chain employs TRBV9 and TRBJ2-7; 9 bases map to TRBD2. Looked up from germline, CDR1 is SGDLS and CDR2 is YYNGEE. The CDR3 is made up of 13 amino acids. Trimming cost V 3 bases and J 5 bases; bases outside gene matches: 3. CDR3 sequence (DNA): TGTGCCAGCAGCGGCGGGAGGGTCGACGAGCAGTACTTC. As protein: CASSGGRVDEQYF.

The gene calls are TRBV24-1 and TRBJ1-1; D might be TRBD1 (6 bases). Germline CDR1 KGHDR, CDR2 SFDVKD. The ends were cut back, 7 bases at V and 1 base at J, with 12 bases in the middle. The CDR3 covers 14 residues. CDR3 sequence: CATRPTGSNTEAFF. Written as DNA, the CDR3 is TGTGCCACCAGGCCGACAGGCTCGAACACTGAAGCTTTCTTT.

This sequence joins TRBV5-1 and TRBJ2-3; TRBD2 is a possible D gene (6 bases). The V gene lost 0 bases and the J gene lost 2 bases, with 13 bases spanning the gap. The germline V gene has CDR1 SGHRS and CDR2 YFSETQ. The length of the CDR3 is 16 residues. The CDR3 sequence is CASSLGWTTITDTQYF. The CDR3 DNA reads TGCGCCAGCAGCTTGGGGTGGACTACCATCACAGATACGCAGTATTTT.

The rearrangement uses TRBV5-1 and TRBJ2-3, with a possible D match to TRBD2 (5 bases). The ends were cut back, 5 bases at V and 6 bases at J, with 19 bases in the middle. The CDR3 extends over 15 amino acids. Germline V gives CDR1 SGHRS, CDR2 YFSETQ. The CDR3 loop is CASRGADPTGDTQYF. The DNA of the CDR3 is TGCGCCAGCAGAGGAGCGGACCCCACGGGGGATACGCAGTATTTT.